The entry below describes one TCR beta chain. What it recognizes is unknown. This CDR3 region has 13 residues. Germline V gene lookup returns CDR1 LNHDA and CDR2 SQIVND (reference sequence). Trimming removed 5 bases from V and 6 bases from J, with 11 bases in between. Samples were assayed with immunoSEQ v3.0 at survey level. Measured with immunoSEQ multiplex PCR; TCRdb has only the in-frame clones, and not every one. The sample consists of about 39,000 clones, around nine tenths of them appearing once. The sample belongs to a study of long-term antiretroviral therapy in people with HIV. There was at least one pre-ART PBMC sample for each donor, plus at least two post-ART PBMC samples. Study conclusions and caveats: Post-ART samples showed increased diversity that remained below transplant donor control levels. Pre-ART expanded TRB clones stayed dominant throughout, though often decreasing after ART.

Specimen: unsorted PBMCs, collected just before starting antiretroviral therapy. The rearrangement joins TRBV19 to TRBJ1-5; tentatively, D is TRBD1 (6 bases). The sequence came from a woman between 18 and 30 years old with HIV. As DNA, the CDR3 is TGTGCCAGTAGTGCAACAGGGACTCAGCCCCAGCATTTT. It codes for CASSATGTQPQHF.